Reported below is one TCR beta chain. This sample stems from a study of blood T cell repertoires in COVID-19. Study information: The United States, Italy and Spain were the sources of the acute and convalescent COVID-19 samples.

With 7 bases removed from V and 4 bases from J, the gap between germline ends came to 26 bases. Germline V gives CDR1 SNHLY, CDR2 FYNNEI. The CDR3 covers 18 residues. Produced via immunoSEQ multiplex PCR; TCRdb's table is partial and in-frame only. Among some 320,000 clones listed, 90% were seen once. The sample comprised PBMCs or T cells enriched from blood (not recorded which). The sequence was obtained from a man aged 55 to 69 who had recovered from COVID-19. J is TRBJ2-1 and V is TRBV2; the D gene is possibly TRBD2 (5 bases). The CDR3 DNA reads TGTGCCAGCACCACGCCCTCCCGGGGATTGGGCATTTACAATGAGCAGTTCTTC. It is translated as CASTTPSRGLGIYNEQFF.